This T cell receptor (beta chain) was found in a study of T cell repertoires in cytomegalovirus infection. Each CDR3 protein gets one entry after TCRdb re-called the reads with MiXCR. The top ten hold over 9.5% of the sample, which has roughly 150,000 distinct CDR3 sequences, 20% to 25% seen once. Between the trimmed V and J ends, which lost 1 base and 0 bases, there was a span of 9 bases. The CDR3 runs to 15 residues. Germline loops: CDR1 SGHTA, CDR2 FQGNSA. This clonotype was counted ten times or more. The clonotype comes from a human donor in good health (CMV status not recorded). Some clones in this sample may be carry-over from other donors' samples. The chain employs TRBV7-2 and TRBJ1-2, with D possibly matching TRBD1 (5 bases). Sequences were obtained from PBMCs. As DNA, the CDR3 is TGTGCCAGCAGCTTAGGGGGGACGGCTAACTATGGCTACACCTTC. Translation gives CASSLGGTANYGYTF.